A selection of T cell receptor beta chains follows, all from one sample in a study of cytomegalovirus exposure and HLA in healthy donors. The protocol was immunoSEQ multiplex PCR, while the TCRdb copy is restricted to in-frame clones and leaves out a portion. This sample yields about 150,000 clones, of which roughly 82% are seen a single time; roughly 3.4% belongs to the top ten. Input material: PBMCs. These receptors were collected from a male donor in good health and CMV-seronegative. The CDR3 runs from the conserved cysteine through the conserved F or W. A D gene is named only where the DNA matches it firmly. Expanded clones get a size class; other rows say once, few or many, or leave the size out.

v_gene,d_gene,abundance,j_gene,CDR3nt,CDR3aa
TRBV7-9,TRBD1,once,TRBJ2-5,TGTGCCAGCAGCTTAGGCTCCGGCCAGGGGGCGTGGGAGCAGTACTTC,CASSLGSGQGAWEQYF
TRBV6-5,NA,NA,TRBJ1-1,TGTGCCAGCAGTTACGGGGGCGGCACGGAAGCTTTCTTT,CASSYGGGTEAFF
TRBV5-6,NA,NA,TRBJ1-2,TGTGCCAGCAGCTTGCACATTTTCGGGGATGGCTACACCTTC,CASSLHIFGDGYTF
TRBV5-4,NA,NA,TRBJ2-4,TGTGCCAGCAGCCTACAAAGCGGCTTAGCCAAAAACATTCAGTACTTC,CASSLQSGLAKNIQYF
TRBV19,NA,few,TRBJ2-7,TGTGCCAGTAGTATTGAGGGAGTTGGATCCTACGAGCAGTACTTC,CASSIEGVGSYEQYF
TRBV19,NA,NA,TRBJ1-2,TGTGCCAGTAACCCCCATTGGGGCAGGACCAACTATGGCTACACCTTC,CASNPHWGRTNYGYTF
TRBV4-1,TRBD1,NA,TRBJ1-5,TGCGCCAGCAGCCAAGCGACAGGGGTGGCTCAGCCCCAGCATTTT,CASSQATGVAQPQHF
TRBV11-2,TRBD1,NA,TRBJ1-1,TGTGCCAGCAGCTCCGGGACAGGGGGCACTGAAGCTTTCTTT,CASSSGTGGTEAFF
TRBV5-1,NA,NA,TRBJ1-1,TGCGCCAGCAGCTTGGGGGCTTTGAACACTGAAGCTTTCTTT,CASSLGALNTEAFF
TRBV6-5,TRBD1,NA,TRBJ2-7,TGTGCCAGCAGTGGGTCTTCAGGGGGCGCGTGGGAGCAGTACTTC,CASSGSSGGAWEQYF
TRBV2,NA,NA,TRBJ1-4,TGTGCCAGCAGTTTGACAGCATTTAATGAAAAACTGTTTTTT,CASSLTAFNEKLFF
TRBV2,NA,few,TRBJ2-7,TGTGCCACCGCATCCCTATTCTACGAGCAGTACTTC,CATASLFYEQYF
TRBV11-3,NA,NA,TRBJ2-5,TGTGCCTCCGCTTACTCGCCGGGGGAGACCCAGTACTTC,CASAYSPGETQYF
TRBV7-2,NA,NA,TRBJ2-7,TGTGCCAGCAGCTTATGGGAGACCTACGAGCAGTACTTC,CASSLWETYEQYF
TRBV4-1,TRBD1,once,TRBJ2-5,TGCGCCAGCAGCCTTACAGGGGGAGAGACCCAGTACTTC,CASSLTGGETQYF
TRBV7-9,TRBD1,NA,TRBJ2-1,TGTGCCAGCAGCTTAGCGGGGGGACAGGGCAATGAGCAGTTCTTC,CASSLAGGQGNEQFF
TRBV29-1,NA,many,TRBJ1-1,TGCAGCGTTGAAATGTCAGGGTTTGGTAGTACTGAAGCTTTCTTT,CSVEMSGFGSTEAFF
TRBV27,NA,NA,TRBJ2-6,TGTGCCAGCAGTTCCCATCACAGGGGAGGTGGGGCCAACGTCCTGACTTTC,CASSSHHRGGGANVLTF
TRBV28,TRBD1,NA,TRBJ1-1,TGTGCCAGCCCGAGAATTAGCCGGGACAGGGTTGATGAAGCTTTCTTT,CASPRISRDRVDEAFF
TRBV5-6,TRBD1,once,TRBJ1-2,TGTGCCAGCAGCTTGGGGCAGGGGGCTTTTGTCTATGGCTACACCTTC,CASSLGQGAFVYGYTF
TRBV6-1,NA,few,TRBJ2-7,TGTGCCAGCAGTGAATTGGATGGGGAAACGGGGGAGCAGTACTTC,CASSELDGETGEQYF
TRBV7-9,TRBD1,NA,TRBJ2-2,TGTGCCAGCACCATTACCCCAGGGGGAAACACCGGGGAGCTGTTTTTT,CASTITPGGNTGELFF
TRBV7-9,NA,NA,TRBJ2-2,TGTGCCAGCAGCTTAGACGGGATCGGGGAGCTGTTTTTT,CASSLDGIGELFF
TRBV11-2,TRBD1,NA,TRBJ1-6,TGTGCCAGCAGCTCGGACAGGACCTATTCACCCCTCCACTTT,CASSSDRTYSPLHF
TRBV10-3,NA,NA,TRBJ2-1,TGTGCCATCAGTGAAGGGCGGGAAAGGGATGAGCAGTTCTTC,CAISEGRERDEQFF
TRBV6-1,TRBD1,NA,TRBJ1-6,TGTGCCGGGGGGACAGGGGATTCACCCCTCCACTTT,CAGGTGDSPLHF
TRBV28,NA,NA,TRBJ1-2,TGTGCCAGCAAAATGACGGGGAACTATGGCTACACCTTC,CASKMTGNYGYTF
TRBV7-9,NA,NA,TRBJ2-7,TGTTCCAGCAGCTTTGACAGGACCTACGAGCAGTACTTC,CSSSFDRTYEQYF
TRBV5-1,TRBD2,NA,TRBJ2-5,TGCGCCAGCAGCCCCGGGACTATGGGCCAAGAGACCCAGTACTTC,CASSPGTMGQETQYF
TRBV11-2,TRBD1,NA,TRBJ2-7,TGTGCCAGCAGCTTAGATGGGACAGGGGTATACGAGCAGTACTTC,CASSLDGTGVYEQYF
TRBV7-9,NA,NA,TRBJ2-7,TGTGCCAGCAGCTCGTCAAGTACAGTCGTCTACGAGCAGTACTTC,CASSSSSTVVYEQYF
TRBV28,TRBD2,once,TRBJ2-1,TGTGCCAGCAGTTCGGGACTAGCGGGAGTCTATGAGCAGTTCTTC,CASSSGLAGVYEQFF
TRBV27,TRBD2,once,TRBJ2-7,TGTGCCAGCAGTCCAAGACTAGCGGGATGGTACGAGCAGTACTTC,CASSPRLAGWYEQYF
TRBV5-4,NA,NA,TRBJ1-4,TGTGCCAGCAGCTTGGATAATGGAGGAGGAATGGGAAAACTGTTTTTT,CASSLDNGGGMGKLFF
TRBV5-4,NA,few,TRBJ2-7,TGTGCCAGCAGCCACAGGCGAGGAAGTAGCGGCGGCTACGAGCAGTACTTC,CASSHRRGSSGGYEQYF
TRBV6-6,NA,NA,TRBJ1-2,TGTGCCAGCAGACCCGACGGGGCTAACTATGGCTACACCTTC,CASRPDGANYGYTF
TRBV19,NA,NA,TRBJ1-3,TGTGCCAGTAGTGGGGGACATAGTGGGGACACCATATATTTT,CASSGGHSGDTIYF
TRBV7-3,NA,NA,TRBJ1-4,TGTGCCAGCAGCTTAACAGGGGGTTCTAATGAAAAACTGTTTTTT,CASSLTGGSNEKLFF
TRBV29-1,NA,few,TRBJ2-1,TGCAGCGTTGGAGGGACTGCCTTACTGGATGAGCAGTTCTTC,CSVGGTALLDEQFF
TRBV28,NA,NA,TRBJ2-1,TGTGCCAGCAGGCTAGCTCTTCTCAAAAGCTCCTACAATGAGCAGTTCTTC,CASRLALLKSSYNEQFF
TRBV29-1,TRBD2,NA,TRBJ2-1,TGCAGCGTTGAAGACCCCCCGGGACTAGGAGCGTACAATGAGCAGTTCTTC,CSVEDPPGLGAYNEQFF
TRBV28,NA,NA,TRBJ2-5,TGTGCCAGCAGTTTCCGGCGGGCTGTGGAGACCCAGTACTTC,CASSFRRAVETQYF